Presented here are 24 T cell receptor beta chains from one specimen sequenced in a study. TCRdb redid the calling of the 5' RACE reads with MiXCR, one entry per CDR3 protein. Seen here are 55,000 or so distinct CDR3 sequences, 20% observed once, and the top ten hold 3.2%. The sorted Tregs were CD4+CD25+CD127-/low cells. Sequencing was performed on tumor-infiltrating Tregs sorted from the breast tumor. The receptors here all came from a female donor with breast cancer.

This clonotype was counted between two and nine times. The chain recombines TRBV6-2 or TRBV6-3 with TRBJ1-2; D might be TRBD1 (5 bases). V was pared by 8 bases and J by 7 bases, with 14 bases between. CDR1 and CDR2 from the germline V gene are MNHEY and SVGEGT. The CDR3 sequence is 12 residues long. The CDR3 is CASSQGAPGYTF. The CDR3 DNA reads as TGTGCCAGCTCCCAAGGGGCACCTGGCTACACCTTC.

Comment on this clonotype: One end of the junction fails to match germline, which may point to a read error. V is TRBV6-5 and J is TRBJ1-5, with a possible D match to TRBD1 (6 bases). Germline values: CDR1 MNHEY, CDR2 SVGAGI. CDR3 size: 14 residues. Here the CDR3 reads CACSVTGSNQPQHF. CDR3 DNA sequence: TGTGCCTGCAGTGTGACAGGAAGTAATCAGCCCCAGCATTTT.

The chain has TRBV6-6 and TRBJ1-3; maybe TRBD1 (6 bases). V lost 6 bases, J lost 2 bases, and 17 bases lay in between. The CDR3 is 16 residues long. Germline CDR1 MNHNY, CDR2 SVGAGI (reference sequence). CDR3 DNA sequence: TGTGCCAGCAGGGTCCAGGGGTTAAAGGCTGGAAACACCATATATTTT. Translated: CASRVQGLKAGNTIYF.

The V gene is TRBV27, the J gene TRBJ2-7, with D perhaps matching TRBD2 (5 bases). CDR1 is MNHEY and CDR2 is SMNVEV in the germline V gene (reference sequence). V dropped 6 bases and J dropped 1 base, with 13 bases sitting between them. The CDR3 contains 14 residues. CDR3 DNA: TGTGCCAGCAGCCTGAGGGCCGTTTCCTACGAGCAGTACTTC. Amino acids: CASSLRAVSYEQYF.

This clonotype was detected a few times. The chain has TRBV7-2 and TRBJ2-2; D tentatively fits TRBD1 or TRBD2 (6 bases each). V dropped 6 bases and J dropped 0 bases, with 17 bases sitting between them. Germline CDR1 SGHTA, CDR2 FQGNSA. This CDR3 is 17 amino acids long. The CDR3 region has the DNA TGTGCCAGCAGATCCCCACGGGGGCACTCGAACACCGGGGAGCTGTTTTTT. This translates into CASRSPRGHSNTGELFF.

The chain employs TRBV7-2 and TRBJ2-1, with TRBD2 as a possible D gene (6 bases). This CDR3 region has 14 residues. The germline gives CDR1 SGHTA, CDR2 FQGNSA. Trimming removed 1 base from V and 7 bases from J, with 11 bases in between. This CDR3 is CASSLGSGRNEQFF. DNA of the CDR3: TGTGCCAGCAGCTTAGGTAGCGGAAGGAATGAGCAGTTCTTC. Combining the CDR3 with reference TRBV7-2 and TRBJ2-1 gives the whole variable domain GAGVSQSPSNKVTEKGKDVELRCDPISGHTALYWYRQSLGQGLEFLIYFQGNSAPDKSGLPSDRFSAERTGGSVSTLTIQRTQQEDSAVYLCASSLGSGRNEQFFGPGTRLTVL.

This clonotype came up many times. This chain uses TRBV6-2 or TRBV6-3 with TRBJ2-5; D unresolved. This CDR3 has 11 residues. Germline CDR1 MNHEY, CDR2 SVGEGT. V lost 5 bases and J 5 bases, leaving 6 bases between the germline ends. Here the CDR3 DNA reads TGTGCCAGCAGTCAAGGCGAGACCCAGTACTTC. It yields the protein CASSQGETQYF.

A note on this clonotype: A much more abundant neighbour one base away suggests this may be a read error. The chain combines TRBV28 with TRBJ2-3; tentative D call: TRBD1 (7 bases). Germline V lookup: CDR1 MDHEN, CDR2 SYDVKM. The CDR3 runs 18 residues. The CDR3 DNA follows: TGTGCCAGCCGTTTCTCGAGGGGGCAGGGGGGAGGCACAGATACGCAGTATTTT. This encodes CASRFSRGQGGGTDTQYF.

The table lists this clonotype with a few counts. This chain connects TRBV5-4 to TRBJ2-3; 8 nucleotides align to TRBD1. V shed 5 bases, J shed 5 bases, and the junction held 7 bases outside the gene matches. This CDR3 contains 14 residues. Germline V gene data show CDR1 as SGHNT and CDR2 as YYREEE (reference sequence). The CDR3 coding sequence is TGTGCCAGCAGACGGCAGGGGGCCGGAGATACGCAGTATTTT. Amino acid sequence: CASRRQGAGDTQYF.

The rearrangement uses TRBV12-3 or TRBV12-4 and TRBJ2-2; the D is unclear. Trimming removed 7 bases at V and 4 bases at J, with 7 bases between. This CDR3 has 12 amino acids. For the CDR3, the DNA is TGTGCCAGCACCAAGGGCACCGGGGAGCTGTTTTTT. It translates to CASTKGTGELFF.

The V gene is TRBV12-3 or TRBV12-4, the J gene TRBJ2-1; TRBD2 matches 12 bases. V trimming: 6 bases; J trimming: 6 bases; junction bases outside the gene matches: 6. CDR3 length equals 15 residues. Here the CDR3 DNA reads TGTGCCAGCAGGACGACTAGCGGGAGAGCCAATGAGCAGTTCTTC. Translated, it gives CASRTTSGRANEQFF.

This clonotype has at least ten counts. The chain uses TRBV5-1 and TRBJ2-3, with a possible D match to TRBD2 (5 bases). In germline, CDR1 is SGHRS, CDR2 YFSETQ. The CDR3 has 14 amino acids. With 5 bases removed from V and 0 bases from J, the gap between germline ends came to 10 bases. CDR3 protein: CASRQPGSTDTQYF. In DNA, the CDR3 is TGCGCCAGCAGGCAGCCGGGGAGCACAGATACGCAGTATTTT.

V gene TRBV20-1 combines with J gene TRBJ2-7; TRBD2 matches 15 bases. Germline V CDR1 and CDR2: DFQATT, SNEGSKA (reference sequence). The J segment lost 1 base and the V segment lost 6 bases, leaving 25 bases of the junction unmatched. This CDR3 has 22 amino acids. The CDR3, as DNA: TGCAGTGCGGCGGGTCAGGGGCAGCCCGGGACTAGCGGGGGGAGAATTTCCTACGAGCAGTACTTC. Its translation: CSAAGQGQPGTSGGRISYEQYF.

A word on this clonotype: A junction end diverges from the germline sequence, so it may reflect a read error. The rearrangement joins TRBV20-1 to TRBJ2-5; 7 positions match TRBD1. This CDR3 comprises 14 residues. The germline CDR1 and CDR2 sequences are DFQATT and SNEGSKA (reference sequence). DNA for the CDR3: TGCGGTGCCGACAATTCGGGACAGCAAGAGACCCAGTACTTC. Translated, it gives CGADNSGQQETQYF.

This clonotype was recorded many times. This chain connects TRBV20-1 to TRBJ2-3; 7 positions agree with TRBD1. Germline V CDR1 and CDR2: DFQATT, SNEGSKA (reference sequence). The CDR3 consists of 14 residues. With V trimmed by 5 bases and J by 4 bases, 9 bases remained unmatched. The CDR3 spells CSAEDRVSADTQYF. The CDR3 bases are TGCAGTGCTGAAGACAGGGTTAGTGCAGATACGCAGTATTTT.

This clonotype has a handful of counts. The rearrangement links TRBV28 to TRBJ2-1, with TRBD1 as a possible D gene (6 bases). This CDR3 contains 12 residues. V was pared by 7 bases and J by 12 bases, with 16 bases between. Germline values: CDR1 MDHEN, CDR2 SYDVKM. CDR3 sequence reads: CASTKQQGRQFF. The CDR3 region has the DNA TGTGCCAGCACCAAACAACAGGGTCGGCAGTTCTTC.

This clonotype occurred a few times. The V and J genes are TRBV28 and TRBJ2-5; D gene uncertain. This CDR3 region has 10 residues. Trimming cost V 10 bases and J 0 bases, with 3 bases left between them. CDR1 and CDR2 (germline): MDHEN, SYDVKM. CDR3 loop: CATYQETQYF. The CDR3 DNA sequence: TGTGCCACCTACCAAGAGACCCAGTACTTC.

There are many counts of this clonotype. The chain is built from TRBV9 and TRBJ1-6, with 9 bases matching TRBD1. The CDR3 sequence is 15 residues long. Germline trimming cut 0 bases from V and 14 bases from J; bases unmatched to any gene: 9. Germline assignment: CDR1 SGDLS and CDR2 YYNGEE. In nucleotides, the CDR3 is TGTGCCAGCAGCGTAGACGGGACAGGGCTAGGGTCCCTCCACTTT. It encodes CASSVDGTGLGSLHF.

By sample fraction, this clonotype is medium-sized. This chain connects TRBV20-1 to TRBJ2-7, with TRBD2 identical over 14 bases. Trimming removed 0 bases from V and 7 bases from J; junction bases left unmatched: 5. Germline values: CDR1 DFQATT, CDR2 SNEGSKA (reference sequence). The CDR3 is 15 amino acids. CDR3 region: CSARDGTSGGGEQYF. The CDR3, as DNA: TGCAGTGCTAGAGATGGGACTAGCGGGGGAGGTGAGCAGTACTTC.

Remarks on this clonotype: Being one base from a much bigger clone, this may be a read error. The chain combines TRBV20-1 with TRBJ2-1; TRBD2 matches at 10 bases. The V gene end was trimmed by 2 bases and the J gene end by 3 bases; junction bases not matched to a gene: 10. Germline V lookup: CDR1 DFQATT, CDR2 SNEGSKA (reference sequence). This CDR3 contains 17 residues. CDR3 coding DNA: TGCAGTGCTAGACCTAATTCCCGGACTAGCGGCTACAATGAGCAGTTCTTC. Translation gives CSARPNSRTSGYNEQFF.

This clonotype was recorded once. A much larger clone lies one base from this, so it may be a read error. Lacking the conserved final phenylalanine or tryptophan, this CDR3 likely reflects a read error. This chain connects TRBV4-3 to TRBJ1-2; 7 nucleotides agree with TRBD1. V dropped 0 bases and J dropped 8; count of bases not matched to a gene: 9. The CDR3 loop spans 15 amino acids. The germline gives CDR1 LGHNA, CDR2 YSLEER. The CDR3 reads CASSQDWGRGLGYTL. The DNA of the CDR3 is TGCGCCAGCAGCCAAGATTGGGGCAGGGGGTTAGGCTACACCCTC.

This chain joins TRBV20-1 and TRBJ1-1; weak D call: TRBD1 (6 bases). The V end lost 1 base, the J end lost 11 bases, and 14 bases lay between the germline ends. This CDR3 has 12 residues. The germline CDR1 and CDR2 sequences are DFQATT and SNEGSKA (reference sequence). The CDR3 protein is CSARGPGVAAFF. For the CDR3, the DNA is TGCAGTGCTAGAGGACCAGGGGTGGCGGCTTTCTTT.

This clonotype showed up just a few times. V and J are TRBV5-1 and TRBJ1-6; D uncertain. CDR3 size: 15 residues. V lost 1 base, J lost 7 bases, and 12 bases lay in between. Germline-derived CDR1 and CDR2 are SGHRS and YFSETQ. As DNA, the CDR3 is TGCGCCAGCAGCTTGATGGCAAGAGAGAATTCACCCCTCCACTTT. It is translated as CASSLMARENSPLHF.

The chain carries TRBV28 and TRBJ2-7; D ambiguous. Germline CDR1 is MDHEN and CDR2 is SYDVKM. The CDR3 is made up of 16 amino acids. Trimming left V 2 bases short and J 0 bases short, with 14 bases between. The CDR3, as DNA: TGTGCCAGCAGTTTAGTCCGCTACCCCTTCTCCTACGAGCAGTACTTC. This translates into CASSLVRYPFSYEQYF.